What follows is one T cell receptor (beta chain) and its context. The trim removed 3 bases at V and 1 base at J, leaving 12 bases unmatched. This CDR3 has 18 residues. CDR1 and CDR2 (germline): SGHRS, YFSETQ. The sample is drawn from a study of blood T cell repertoires in COVID-19. At the level of the study: COVID-19 samples, acute and convalescent, were from the United States, Italy and Spain. T cells, B-cell-depleted T cells, or PBMCs provided the cDNA or gDNA that served as material.

Data came from immunoSEQ multiplex PCR; TCRdb stores just in-frame clones and leaves some out. The data contain roughly 230,000 clones, about 83% of them singletons. V usage is TRBV5-1 and J usage is TRBJ2-4, with 8 nucleotides matching TRBD1. The sequencing input was peripheral blood. This TCR derives from a woman in her 50s with acute or convalescent COVID-19. The CDR3 nucleotides are TGCGCCAGCAGCTCGGGACAGGATATGCTGGGGGCCAAAAACATTCAGTACTTC. Amino acids: CASSSGQDMLGAKNIQYF.